These 25 T cell receptor beta chains share one sample of origin, sequenced in a study of cytomegalovirus exposure and HLA in healthy donors. TCRdb's table, derived via immunoSEQ multiplex PCR, lists solely in-frame clones and lacks some. The sample consists of 200,000 or so clones, around four fifths of them appearing once. What was sequenced was PBMCs. The source is a woman aged 18-35 years in good health and CMV-seronegative.

V usage is TRBV5-4 and J usage is TRBJ2-7, with 11 bases that match TRBD1. V lost 2 bases, J lost 5 bases, and 3 bases stayed unmatched. Germline CDR1 SGHNT, CDR2 YYREEE (reference sequence). This CDR3 has 14 amino acids. The CDR3 nucleotides read TGTGCCAGCAGCTTCGGACAGGGGGCCAACGAGCAGTACTTC. Translated: CASSFGQGANEQYF.

J is TRBJ2-7 and V is TRBV6-4; 7 bases agree with TRBD1. The length of the CDR3 is 18 residues. V lost 1 base and J lost 1; bases outside the gene matches: 13. Germline V CDR1 and CDR2: MRHNA, SNTAGT. The CDR3 is CASSDYRHDRDRSYEQYF. In DNA form, the CDR3 reads TGTGCCAGCAGTGACTATAGACACGATCGGGACAGATCCTACGAGCAGTACTTC.

This clone came up a few times. The CDR3 DNA reads as TGTGCCAGCAGTTTCCGGGGTTCTCAGCCCCAGCATTTT. Translation gives CASSFRGSQPQHF. The V and J genes are TRBV27 and TRBJ1-5; D not resolved. Trimming cost V 3 bases and J 6 bases, with 9 bases left between them. Germline CDR1 MNHEY, CDR2 SMNVEV (reference sequence). The CDR3 covers 13 residues.

The rearrangement uses TRBV7-8 and TRBJ1-1; 7 bases fit TRBD1. The CDR3 is 16 residues long. Germline V CDR1 and CDR2: SGHVS, FQNEAQ. Losses at the gene ends were 5 bases for V and 2 bases for J; bases not matched to a gene: 11. CDR3 sequence: CASSPGQPRLNTEAFF. The CDR3 DNA is TGTGCCAGCAGCCCGGGACAGCCAAGGCTAAACACTGAAGCTTTCTTT. The full variable domain, rest sourced from reference TRBV7-8 and TRBJ1-1, is GAGVSQSPRYKVAKRGQDVALRCDPISGHVSLFWYQQALGQGPEFLTYFQNEAQLDKSGLPSDRFFAERPEGSVSTLKIQRTQQEDSAVYLCASSPGQPRLNTEAFFGQGTRLTVV.

The chain links TRBV6-5 to TRBJ2-5; D may be TRBD1 (5 bases). V shed 2 bases and J shed 2 bases, with 6 bases lying between them. From germline, CDR1 is MNHEY and CDR2 SVGAGI. This CDR3 comprises 13 residues. CDR3 sequence (DNA): TGTGCCAGCAGTTACGACAGACAAGAGACCCAGTACTTC. Translation: CASSYDRQETQYF.

The J gene is TRBJ1-5, the V gene TRBV5-1; tentatively, D is TRBD1 (5 bases). Looked up from germline, CDR1 is SGHRS and CDR2 is YFSETQ. V was cut by 5 bases and J by 7 bases, with 16 bases left in between. CDR3 length: 14 residues. The CDR3 coding sequence is TGCGCCAGCAGTCAGGGATCTCCGGGCCAGCCCCAGCATTTT. This codes for CASSQGSPGQPQHF.

This clone was seen just once. V usage is TRBV6-4 and J usage is TRBJ2-1, with TRBD1 matching over 8 bases. V gave up 4 bases and J gave up 2 bases; unmatched junction bases: 1. This CDR3 has 14 amino acids. The germline V gene encodes CDR1 MRHNA and CDR2 SNTAGT. The CDR3 spells CASSGGQAYNEQFF. The DNA for the CDR3 is TGTGCCAGCAGTGGGGGACAGGCCTACAATGAGCAGTTCTTC.

About this clone: One junction end disagrees with the germline gene, perhaps due to a read error. The CDR3 region has the DNA TGTGCCAGCAGTTACTCCGGGAATAGGGAAACCGCCTTC. It yields the protein CASSYSGNRETAF. The chain carries TRBV6-5 and TRBJ2-7; TRBD2 might be the D (5 bases). The CDR3 loop spans 13 amino acids. Germline lookup yields CDR1 MNHEY and CDR2 SVGAGI.

This rearrangement joins TRBV5-1 to TRBJ1-1, with no clear D. The CDR3 sequence is 16 residues long. Germline CDR1 is SGHRS and CDR2 is YFSETQ. V gave up 4 bases and J gave up 5 bases, with 21 bases separating them. Here the CDR3 reads CASSAHQRAPGTEAFF. CDR3 DNA: TGCGCCAGCAGCGCCCATCAAAGGGCCCCTGGGACTGAAGCTTTCTTT.

The gene calls are TRBV27 and TRBJ2-7; D possibly matches TRBD1 or TRBD2 (5 bases each). V lost 4 bases, J lost 3 bases, and 19 bases lay in between. Germline V lookup: CDR1 MNHEY, CDR2 SMNVEV (reference sequence). The CDR3 loop spans 16 amino acids. For the CDR3, the DNA is TGTGCCAGCAGTTCTCTCGGGGCAGGAGTCCACTACGAGCAGTACTTC. Translated: CASSSLGAGVHYEQYF.

This clone appeared a few times. The rearrangement links TRBV5-6 to TRBJ1-4; 9 nucleotides agree with TRBD1. Germline V gives CDR1 SGHDT, CDR2 YYEEEE. This CDR3 is 15 amino acids long. J gave up 7 bases and V 0 bases, and 4 bases lay outside the gene matches. This CDR3 reads CASSLDRDRAEKLFF. The CDR3 bases are TGTGCCAGCAGCTTGGATCGGGACAGGGCTGAAAAACTGTTTTTT. Full variable domain (missing parts from reference TRBV5-6 and TRBJ1-4): DAGVTQSPTHLIKTRGQQVTLRCSPKSGHDTVSWYQQALGQGPQFIFQYYEEEERQRGNFPDRFSGHQFPNYSSELNVNALLLGDSALYLCASSLDRDRAEKLFFGSGTQLSVL.

This clone was observed once. The chain couples TRBV25-1 to TRBJ2-6; D is possibly TRBD1 (5 bases). Germline V gives CDR1 MGHDK, CDR2 SYGVNS. CDR3 length: 17 amino acids. Trimming stripped 4 bases from V and 0 bases from J, with 13 bases between. CDR3 coding DNA: TGTGCCAGCAGTGGAACCCGGACAAGCTCTGGGGCCAACGTCCTGACTTTC. It codes for CASSGTRTSSGANVLTF. The variable domain in full, with the rest retrieved from reference TRBV25-1 and TRBJ2-6, is EADIYQTPRYLVIGTGKKITLECSQTMGHDKMYWYQQDPGMELHLIHYSYGVNSTEKGDLSSESTVSRIRTEHFPLTLESARPSHTSQYLCASSGTRTSSGANVLTFGAGSRLTVL.

J is TRBJ2-7 and V is TRBV10-3, with no clear D. The germline V and J ends were trimmed by 10 bases and 2 bases, with 15 bases remaining between them. CDR1 and CDR2 from the germline V gene are ENHRY and SYGVKD. This CDR3 is 13 amino acids long. The CDR3 region is CATRPSLAYEQYF. CDR3 bases: TGTGCCACCAGACCTTCCCTGGCCTACGAGCAGTACTTC.

CDR3 in DNA: TGTGCCTGGTCCGGGGGGACGAACACTGAAGCTTTCTTT. It encodes CAWSGGTNTEAFF. This chain joins TRBV30 and TRBJ1-1; tentative D call: TRBD1 (5 bases). Trimming removed 5 bases from V and 1 base from J, with 11 bases in between. The CDR3 is made up of 13 amino acids. Germline lookup yields CDR1 GTSNPN and CDR2 SVGIG (reference sequence). Filled out from reference TRBV30 and TRBJ1-1, the complete variable domain reads SQTIHQWPATLVQPVGSPLSLECTVEGTSNPNLYWYRQAAGRGLQLLFYSVGIGQISSEVPQNLSASRPQDRQFILSSKKLLLSDSGFYLCAWSGGTNTEAFFGQGTRLTVV.

The chain joins TRBV6-5 to TRBJ1-2; D ambiguous. V lost 1 base, J lost 7 bases, and 7 bases lay in between. In germline, CDR1 is MNHEY, CDR2 SVGAGI. This CDR3 has 12 amino acids. CDR3 bases: TGTGCCAGCAGTTACTACGGCGGTGGCTACACCTTC. Protein sequence: CASSYYGGGYTF.

This chain uses TRBV10-3 with TRBJ2-7; 12 bases map to TRBD2. The CDR3 covers 16 residues. Germline V gives CDR1 ENHRY, CDR2 SYGVKD. V shed 10 bases, J shed 2 bases, and the junction held 12 bases outside the gene matches. The CDR3 nucleotides read TGTGCCACCACTCACCCAGGACTAGCGGGACCCTACGAGCAGTACTTC. As protein: CATTHPGLAGPYEQYF.

The rearrangement joins TRBV7-3 to TRBJ2-3; TRBD2 agrees at 8 bases. This CDR3 comprises 14 residues. The junction had 3 bases not matched to a gene; V was cut back by 5 bases and J by 2 bases. The germline V gene encodes CDR1 SGHTA and CDR2 FQGTGA. The CDR3, as DNA: TGTGCCAGCAGCCCGGGGGGGGCCACAGATACGCAGTATTTT. Translating gives CASSPGGATDTQYF.

The chain recombines TRBV7-6 with TRBJ2-7; 7 positions match TRBD1. V was pared by 7 bases and J by 1 base, with 1 base of the junction left unmatched. The germline V gene encodes CDR1 SGHVS and CDR2 FNYEAQ. CDR3 length: 12 amino acids. The CDR3 region is CASKGASYEQYF. In nucleotides, the CDR3 is TGTGCCAGCAAGGGGGCTTCCTACGAGCAGTACTTC.

The V and J genes are TRBV7-3 and TRBJ2-3; D is undetermined. The CDR3 runs to 15 residues. The ends were cut back, 0 bases at V and 0 bases at J, with 7 bases in the middle. CDR1 is SGHTA, CDR2 FQGTGA, per germline. The CDR3 DNA reads TGTGCCAGCAGCTTAACGTCGACTAGCACAGATACGCAGTATTTT. It translates to CASSLTSTSTDTQYF.

The chain links TRBV11-3 to TRBJ2-3; 11 bases are shared with TRBD2. The CDR3 spans 15 residues. Germline V gene lookup returns CDR1 SGHNT and CDR2 YENEEA. Unmatched junction bases numbered 4, after V lost 5 bases and J lost 3 bases. Here the CDR3 DNA reads TGTGCCAGCAGCCTTAGCGGGGGGGTGACAGATACGCAGTATTTT. It is translated as CASSLSGGVTDTQYF.

The chain is built from TRBV27 and TRBJ2-7; D is unresolved. The CDR3 has 16 amino acids. V lost 6 bases to trimming and J lost 2 bases, with 20 bases between them. CDR1 is MNHEY and CDR2 is SMNVEV in the germline V gene (reference sequence). CDR3 nucleotide sequence: TGTGCCAGCAGCCCAAGTCCAAAACCAAGGGCCTACGAGCAGTACTTC. Translation: CASSPSPKPRAYEQYF.

This sequence joins TRBV5-5 and TRBJ2-2; a weak D match, TRBD1 (7 bases). V was cut by 6 bases and J by 3 bases, with 21 bases left in between. Germline V CDR1 and CDR2: SGHKS, YYEKEE (reference sequence). The CDR3 has 17 amino acids. The CDR3 DNA reads TGTGCCAGCAAGCGGGCAGACAGGGTACTTTACACCGGGGAGCTGTTTTTT. It translates to CASKRADRVLYTGELFF.

This clone was detected once. DNA for the CDR3: TGTGCCAGCAGCAAGGGCGGGCCTGGCTACACCTTC. As protein: CASSKGGPGYTF. The rearrangement links TRBV21-1 to TRBJ1-2. TRBV21-1 is designated a pseudogene. The CDR3 is 12 amino acids.

The chain is built from TRBV27 and TRBJ2-3; the match to TRBD1 covers 7 bases. Germline V CDR1 and CDR2: MNHEY, SMNVEV (reference sequence). J gave up 1 base and V 4 bases, and 8 bases lay outside the gene matches. CDR3 length: 16 amino acids. Here the CDR3 reads CASSSLTGSRTDTQYF. DNA of the CDR3: TGTGCCAGCAGTTCCCTGACAGGGTCCCGCACAGATACGCAGTATTTT.

This chain connects TRBV9 to TRBJ1-2; D is unclear. The germline gives CDR1 SGDLS, CDR2 YYNGEE. V gave up 3 bases and J gave up 8 bases, with 14 bases separating them. There are 13 residues in the CDR3. CDR3 DNA sequence: TGTGCCAGCAGCGGGCAGGCCCCCGGGGGCTACACCTTC. Translated: CASSGQAPGGYTF.